Listed here are 20 T cell receptor beta chains from one sample, sequenced in a study of T-cell memory formation after mild COVID-19. TCRdb used MiXCR to reprocess the 5' RACE reads, holding one entry per CDR3 protein. The sample holds 110,000 or so distinct CDR3 sequences, 15% to 20% seen once. The source material was PBMCs or a T cell subset sorted from them (not recorded which). All receptors come from a man aged 18-30 years who had mild COVID-19 (a few samples of this study predate the infection). Cell type and time point are not known.

This clonotype was observed a handful of times. The chain carries TRBV5-1 and TRBJ2-2; tentatively, D is TRBD1 or TRBD2 (5 bases each). V lost 0 bases and J 4 bases, leaving 7 bases between the germline ends. CDR1 is SGHRS, CDR2 YFSETQ, per germline. The CDR3 extends over 14 amino acids. The CDR3 DNA reads TGCGCCAGCAGCTTGGTCGGGGCCACCGGGGAGCTGTTTTTT. Protein sequence: CASSLVGATGELFF.

This clonotype was detected ten times or more. The gene calls are TRBV5-1 and TRBJ2-1, with D possibly being TRBD2 (6 bases). The V gene lost 4 bases and the J gene lost 0 bases, with 11 bases spanning the gap. This CDR3 has 15 amino acids. Per germline, CDR1 SGHRS and CDR2 YFSETQ. The CDR3 spells CASSRDGSSYNEQFF. Here the CDR3 DNA reads TGCGCCAGCAGCAGAGACGGGAGCTCCTACAATGAGCAGTTCTTC.

The chain employs TRBV24-1 and TRBJ2-5; tentatively, D is TRBD2 (5 bases). CDR1 and CDR2 (germline): KGHDR, SFDVKD. CDR3 length: 17 residues. Trimming removed 3 bases at V and 5 bases at J, with 21 bases between. The CDR3 DNA follows: TGTGCCACCAGTGATCCAGGCCGGGGTATTGATGCGGAGACCCAGTACTTC. Amino acids: CATSDPGRGIDAETQYF.

This chain connects TRBV27 to TRBJ2-1, with TRBD2 matching over 7 bases. J was trimmed by 5 bases and V by 9 bases; bases with no gene match: 4. This CDR3 spans 12 amino acids. Germline-derived CDR1 and CDR2 are MNHEY and SMNVEV (reference sequence). DNA for the CDR3: TGTGCCAGTTCGACTAGCCACAATGAGCAGTTCTTC. Translating it yields CASSTSHNEQFF.

The chain couples TRBV6-6 to TRBJ1-5; 10 positions match TRBD1. The germline V gene has CDR1 MNHNY and CDR2 SVGAGI (reference sequence). V shed 5 bases, J shed 2 bases, and the junction held 9 bases outside the gene matches. This CDR3 is 17 amino acids long. For the CDR3, the DNA is TGTGCCAGCAGTCGGGACAGGGGAGTGAACGGCAATCAGCCCCAGCATTTT. Its protein product is CASSRDRGVNGNQPQHF.

This rearrangement joins TRBV20-1 to TRBJ1-2, with D maybe TRBD1 (5 bases). The V gene lost 6 bases and the J gene lost 8 bases, with 19 bases spanning the gap. This CDR3 contains 13 residues. Germline loops: CDR1 DFQATT, CDR2 SNEGSKA (reference sequence). CDR3 residues: CSAGPGASGGYTF. The CDR3 DNA follows: TGCAGTGCGGGGCCCGGCGCGAGCGGCGGCTACACCTTC.

This clonotype was counted between two and nine times. The genes are TRBV7-9 and TRBJ2-5; D may be TRBD1 or TRBD2 (5 bases each). The CDR3 is made up of 14 amino acids. Germline V gives CDR1 SEHNR, CDR2 FQNEAQ (reference sequence). Trimming removed 2 bases at V and 3 bases at J, with 10 bases between. The CDR3: CASSLMGVKETQYF. The DNA for the CDR3 is TGTGCCAGCAGCTTAATGGGGGTTAAAGAGACCCAGTACTTC.

This clonotype was detected many times. The chain links TRBV5-1 to TRBJ2-5; TRBD2 is a possible D gene (5 bases). The CDR3 consists of 14 residues. V lost 1 base and J 1 base, leaving 8 bases between the germline ends. Germline CDR1 and CDR2: SGHRS and YFSETQ. CDR3 region: CASSLTGFQETQYF. The CDR3 DNA reads as TGCGCCAGCAGCTTGACGGGGTTCCAAGAGACCCAGTACTTC.

This clonotype has a handful of counts. The chain combines TRBV4-3 with TRBJ2-3; D gene unclear. Trimming cost V 8 bases and J 3 bases, with 12 bases left between them. The length of the CDR3 is 13 residues. The germline CDR1 and CDR2 sequences are LGHNA and YSLEER. In DNA form, the CDR3 reads TGCGCCAGCGCGAATAGCTGGACAGATACGCAGTATTTT. Translating gives CASANSWTDTQYF.

This clonotype appeared a few times. The J gene is TRBJ1-2, the V gene TRBV12-3 or TRBV12-4; D is undetermined. Trimming removed 0 bases from V and 8 bases from J, with 19 bases in between. CDR3 size: 16 residues. For the CDR3, the DNA is TGTGCCAGCAGTTTAGCTTTATTACAACTATATGGAGGCTACACCTTC. Protein product: CASSLALLQLYGGYTF.

The sample holds many counts of this clonotype. The chain joins TRBV3-1 to TRBJ2-5; no clear D gene. Trimming left V 4 bases short and J 0 bases short, with 6 bases between. The CDR3 has 13 amino acids. Germline CDR1 is LGHDT and CDR2 is YNNKEL (reference sequence). CDR3 protein: CASSRGYQETQYF. Written as DNA, the CDR3 is TGTGCCAGCAGCCGAGGTTACCAAGAGACCCAGTACTTC.

The CDR3 loop reads CASSQKLQGGLRNTIYF. CDR3 sequence (DNA): TGCGCCAGCAGCCAGAAGTTGCAGGGGGGGCTCCGGAACACCATATATTTT. The chain is built from TRBV4-1 and TRBJ1-3; the match to TRBD1 covers 7 bases. The CDR3 covers 17 residues. V gave up 3 bases and J gave up 7 bases; unmatched junction bases: 15. Germline CDR1 reads MGHRA; CDR2 reads YSYEKL.

This clonotype turned up a few times. The rearrangement links TRBV5-1 to TRBJ2-7; 12 nucleotides line up with TRBD2. J was trimmed by 4 bases and V by 3 bases; bases with no gene match: 5. This CDR3 has 15 residues. Germline lookup yields CDR1 SGHRS and CDR2 YFSETQ. CDR3 coding DNA: TGCGCCAGCAGCTCTCTAGCGGGGGGGCCTTACGAGCAGTACTTC. Translating gives CASSSLAGGPYEQYF.

This clonotype was seen a few times. The chain links TRBV29-1 to TRBJ2-3; possible D gene TRBD1, 6 bases. Trimming took 5 bases from V and 4 from J, leaving 13 bases between them. This CDR3 is built from 13 residues. Germline CDR1 is SQVTM and CDR2 is ANQGSEA. CDR3 sequence (DNA): TGCAGCGTTTGTACAGGGAGCGCAGATACGCAGTATTTT. Protein: CSVCTGSADTQYF.

This clonotype came up a few times. V is TRBV6-2 or TRBV6-3 and J is TRBJ1-2; D call uncertain. V gave up 6 bases and J gave up 3 bases, with 14 bases separating them. In germline, CDR1 is MNHEY, CDR2 SVGEGT. This CDR3 spans 14 amino acids. CDR3 sequence (DNA): TGTGCCAGCAGCCCACTAGGAATGGACTATGGCTACACCTTC. Translated: CASSPLGMDYGYTF.

V and J are TRBV6-7 and TRBJ2-3; 9 bases align to TRBD2. TRBV6-7 is an ORF; its function is uncertain. This CDR3 is 18 amino acids long. The V gene end was trimmed by 4 bases and the J gene end by 7 bases; junction bases not matched to a gene: 18. In DNA form, the CDR3 reads TGTGCCAGCAGTTTCTACCGGAATAGCGGGGGACCCGGGTATACGCAGTATTTT. Encoded protein: CASSFYRNSGGPGYTQYF.

The table lists this clonotype with a few counts. The genes are TRBV10-3 and TRBJ2-1, with D hard to call. The CDR3 has 15 residues. Trimming cost V 1 base and J 0 bases, with 7 bases left between them. Germline V gene sequence: CDR1 ENHRY, CDR2 SYGVKD. CDR3 region: CAISELSPSYNEQFF. The CDR3 DNA sequence: TGTGCCATCAGTGAGTTAAGCCCCTCCTACAATGAGCAGTTCTTC.

The J gene is TRBJ2-5, the V gene TRBV5-1; 7 bases fit TRBD2. The V segment lost 3 bases and the J segment 5 bases; nucleotides outside the gene matches: 10. The CDR3 contains 15 residues. Germline values: CDR1 SGHRS, CDR2 YFSETQ. The CDR3 DNA is TGCGCCAGCAGCTCGACCGTGGGGGGAGGGGAGACCCAGTACTTC. Translation: CASSSTVGGGETQYF.

The V call is TRBV12-3 or TRBV12-4, the J call TRBJ2-7, with D maybe TRBD1 (6 bases). V was trimmed by 4 bases and J by 9 bases, leaving 10 bases between them. The CDR3 extends over 11 amino acids. CDR3 in amino acids: CASSSRGAQYF. CDR3 DNA: TGTGCCAGCAGTTCCAGGGGAGCGCAGTACTTC.

J is TRBJ1-2 and V is TRBV7-2; D is ambiguous. The CDR3 covers 12 residues. V was clipped by 5 bases and J by 8 bases, with 12 bases between them. CDR1 and CDR2 from the germline V gene are SGHTA and FQGNSA. The CDR3 region has the DNA TGTGCCAGCAGCCACCCTACCCGGGGCTACACCTTC. It codes for CASSHPTRGYTF.